This entry describes one T cell receptor (beta chain). Its matching antigen is unknown. Clones were read by immunoSEQ multiplex PCR, and TCRdb kept only the in-frame ones, dropping some. The listing records about 140,000 clones. This entry is derived from a study of T cell responses to AZD1222 COVID-19 vaccine. Study-wide findings and caveats: Two AZD1222 doses significantly raised spike-specific TCR breadth and depth over controls. Clonal diversity may have been underestimated in mostly white British donors.

V lost 2 bases and J 1 base, leaving 20 bases between the germline ends. Germline V gene lookup returns CDR1 KGHSH and CDR2 LQKENI. CDR3 length: 18 residues. Sequencing used peripheral blood. This receptor was taken from an adult in good health. This rearrangement joins TRBV18 to TRBJ1-2; perhaps TRBD1 as D (5 bases). The CDR3 here is CASSPRGKTGEINYGYTF. The CDR3 nucleotides are TGTGCCAGCTCACCAAGAGGCAAAACAGGCGAGATTAACTATGGCTACACCTTC.